This entry features one TCR beta chain sequence. The data were taken from a study of blood T cell repertoires in COVID-19. Original data processing: Scientists estimated how many nucleated cells there were by amplifying reference gene primers. The table came from immunoSEQ multiplex PCR; TCRdb's copy has only in-frame clones and leaves some out. V and J calls and clone size are as listed in that table; D and trimming were resolved from the DNA. The sample contains some 150,000 clones, around 80% of which appear only once. CDR3 length: 14 residues. Germline CDR1 MNHEY, CDR2 SVGAGI. Unmatched junction bases numbered 5, after V lost 6 bases and J lost 1 base. Recruitment covered over 20 US areas and drew participants whose ages spanned about 18 to 89 years. Recovered status applied to Cohort 3 donors who had two consecutive negative PCRs. It also applied to those with clearance or with symptom resolution.

The source of this sequence is a woman aged 45 to 65 who had recovered from COVID-19. The chain links TRBV6-5 to TRBJ1-2; 7 nucleotides line up with TRBD1. Material for sequencing was PBMCs or T cells enriched from blood (not recorded which). CDR3 loop: CASRLQGFNYGYTF. The CDR3 DNA is TGTGCCAGCAGACTACAGGGGTTTAACTATGGCTACACCTTC.